The present TCR beta chain was sequenced within a study of T cells in Graves' hyperthyroidism and ophthalmopathy. As for the study in general: Peripheral blood was collected at initial diagnosis, before any treatment.

V lost 2 bases and J 3 bases, leaving 10 bases between the germline ends. Germline loops: CDR1 DFQATT, CDR2 SNEGSKA (reference sequence). The CDR3 covers 13 residues. Researchers amplified the TCR beta CDR3 regions from RNA transcripts. The TCR CDR3 was amplified in a first-round RT-PCR using the HTBI primer set. Each CDR3 protein is one row after TCRdb ran MiXCR on the multiplex PCR reads. The top ten clones hold around 32% of a sample with about 500,000 distinct CDR3 sequences, around 15% of them seen once. The sequenced sample was blood. The V call is TRBV20-1, the J call TRBJ2-5; possibly TRBD2 for D (5 bases). The sequence was obtained from a woman aged 30 to 39 with Graves' ophthalmopathy. The CDR3 sequence is CSARPGGKETQYF. The CDR3 region has the DNA TGCAGTGCTAGACCAGGAGGTAAAGAGACCCAGTACTTC.